This TCR beta chain emerged from a study of radiotherapy plus CTLA-4 blockade in lung cancer. The wider study: Disease control reached approximately 29%, with objective responses in around 20%.

Measured with immunoSEQ multiplex PCR; TCRdb has only the in-frame clones, and not every one. The data show roughly 80,000 clones, over 70% seen once. Treatment of patients with chemo-refractory metastatic non-small-cell lung cancer consisted of focal radiation plus CTLA-4 blockade with ipilimumab. Study-wide results and caveats: An expansion of tumor-derived TCR clones occurred in blood after radiotherapy plus ipilimumab.

The CDR3 totals 16 residues. CDR1 SGHVS and CDR2 FNYEAQ come from the germline V gene. V lost 6 bases and J lost 5; bases outside the gene matches: 10. In regard to this clone: Its antigen is unknown.

The sequence was collected from a human donor with non-small cell lung cancer who had a partial response to radiotherapy plus ipilimumab. Some clones in this sample may be carry-over from other donors' samples. The chain couples TRBV7-6 to TRBJ2-5, with 12 bases matching TRBD2. The sample was peripheral blood, taken from a patient treated with radiotherapy plus ipilimumab. As DNA, the CDR3 is TGTGCCAGCAGTTCTAGCGGGAGGGCTCTTGGTGAGACCCAGTACTTC. Protein sequence: CASSSSGRALGETQYF. Together with reference TRBV7-6 and TRBJ2-5, the CDR3 gives the full variable domain: GAGVSQSPRYKVTKRGQDVALRCDPISGHVSLYWYRQALGQGPEFLTYFNYEAQQDKSGLPNDRFSAERPEGSISTLTIQRTEQRDSAMYRCASSSSGRALGETQYFGPGTRLLVL.